These T cell receptor beta chains were read from a single sample in a study of T-cell memory formation after mild COVID-19. TCRdb re-derived calls from the 5' RACE reads in MiXCR, one entry per CDR3 protein. The sample carries hundreds of thousands of distinct CDR3 sequences, 12% to 15% recorded once. The material sequenced was PBMCs or a T cell subset sorted from them (not recorded which). Receptors were obtained from a man aged 18 to 29 who had mild COVID-19 (a few samples of this study predate the infection). Cell type and time point are not known. The CDR3 runs from the conserved cysteine through the conserved F or W. A D gene is named only where the DNA matches it firmly. Not every row has a clone size; where given, it reads once, few, many or a size class.

V	size	D	J	CDR3	DNA
TRBV7-8	few	.	TRBJ1-1	CASSFTPNTEAFF	TGTGCCAGCAGTTTCACACCGAACACTGAAGCTTTCTTT
TRBV10-3	few	TRBD1	TRBJ2-5	CAISGKGQGVGETQYF	TGTGCCATCAGTGGAAAAGGACAGGGGGTTGGGGAGACCCAGTACTTC
TRBV20-1	.	.	TRBJ2-3	CSASSSAPGADTQYF	TGCAGTGCTAGTAGTTCGGCCCCGGGGGCAGATACGCAGTATTTT
TRBV7-9	.	TRBD1	TRBJ2-5	CASRGQGARETQYF	TGTGCCAGCAGAGGACAGGGGGCGAGGGAGACCCAGTACTTC
TRBV30	.	TRBD1	TRBJ2-5	CAWSVLGGRTQYF	TGTGCCTGGAGTGTACTAGGGGGCCGGACCCAGTACTTC
TRBV5-1	few	.	TRBJ1-1	CASSLESTTELEAFF	TGCGCCAGCAGCTTGGAGAGCACCACCGAACTTGAAGCTTTCTTT
TRBV4-1	few	.	TRBJ2-7	CASSQEGRTYEQYF	TGCGCCAGCAGCCAAGAAGGGCGGACCTACGAGCAGTACTTC
TRBV29-1	.	.	TRBJ2-2	CSVDGTGQNTGELFF	TGCAGCGTTGATGGGACCGGGCAAAACACCGGGGAGCTGTTTTTT
TRBV10-3	.	.	TRBJ2-5	CAISERREETQYF	TGTGCCATCAGTGAGAGGCGAGAAGAGACCCAGTACTTC
TRBV5-1	.	TRBD2	TRBJ2-2	CASSPTPRGERTGELFF	TGCGCCAGCAGCCCCACTCCCCGGGGGGAAAGGACCGGGGAGCTGTTTTTT
TRBV7-8	once	.	TRBJ1-2	CASSLQRNYGYTF	TGTGCCAGCAGCTTACAGAGGAACTATGGCTACACCTTC